A selection of T cell receptor beta chains follows, all from one sample in a study of blood T cell repertoires in COVID-19. Data came from immunoSEQ multiplex PCR; TCRdb stores just in-frame clones and leaves some out. The sample contains roughly 120,000 clones, around nine tenths of which appear only once. The sample taken for sequencing was peripheral blood. The receptors were gathered from a human donor with active COVID-19. The donor label of this sample is uncertain. Both conserved end residues are part of each CDR3. A D gene is named only where the DNA matches it firmly. Expanded clones get a size class; other rows say once, few or many, or leave the size out.

d_gene	abundance	j_gene	v_gene	CDR3aa	CDR3nt
TRBD1	-	TRBJ1-2	TRBV11-2	CASSLSQGAQGDTF	TGTGCCAGCAGCTTATCACAGGGGGCGCAGGGAGACACCTTC
-	-	TRBJ2-3	TRBV7-9	CASSPDWTGTDTQYF	TGTGCCAGCAGCCCAGATTGGACTGGCACAGATACGCAGTATTTT
-	once	TRBJ2-7	TRBV4-1	CASSQGAGAYEQYF	TGCGCCAGCAGCCAAGGGGCAGGTGCCTACGAGCAGTACTTC
-	-	TRBJ2-2	TRBV7-2	CASSLNQGGELFF	TGTGCCAGCAGCTTAAATCAGGGCGGGGAGCTGTTTTTT
TRBD2	few	TRBJ2-3	TRBV5-5	CASSSGLATDTQYF	TGTGCCAGCAGCTCCGGACTAGCCACAGATACGCAGTATTTT
-	-	TRBJ1-5	TRBV14	CASSQGSGETQHF	TGTGCCAGCAGCCAAGGGTCGGGGGAGACCCAGCATTTT
-	-	TRBJ1-2	TRBV7-6	CASSPNGQINYGYTF	TGTGCCAGCAGCCCAAACGGACAGATTAACTATGGCTACACCTTC
-	-	TRBJ1-1	TRBV5-5	CASSSSTPNTEAFF	TGTGCCAGCAGCTCCTCGACACCGAACACTGAAGCTTTCTTT
TRBD1	-	TRBJ2-7	TRBV27	CASSSGTGPQYF	TGTGCCAGCAGCTCCGGGACAGGGCCCCAGTACTTC
TRBD1	once	TRBJ2-4	TRBV7-9	CASSSLGTGGAKNIQYF	TGTGCCAGCAGCTCCCTTGGGACAGGGGGAGCCAAAAACATTCAGTACTTC
-	-	TRBJ1-1	TRBV29-1	CSVGSSSAEAFF	TGCAGCGTTGGTAGCAGTAGCGCTGAAGCTTTCTTT
TRBD1	once	TRBJ2-1	TRBV4-2	CASSQDIGQGNNEQFF	TGTGCCAGCAGCCAAGATATAGGACAGGGGAACAATGAGCAGTTCTTC
TRBD1	-	TRBJ1-5	TRBV12-3/TRBV12-4	CASLRDSYQPQHF	TGTGCCAGCCTACGGGACAGCTATCAGCCCCAGCATTTT
TRBD1	-	TRBJ1-2	TRBV10-3	CAIRGTGEGYGYTF	TGTGCCATCAGAGGGACAGGGGAGGGCTATGGCTACACCTTC
-	-	TRBJ2-1	TRBV6-6	CASSYRREGNNEQFF	TGTGCCAGCAGTTACCGGAGAGAGGGAAATAATGAGCAGTTCTTC
-	-	TRBJ1-1	TRBV4-2	CASSHGLSGTEAFF	TGTGCCAGCAGCCATGGGTTATCGGGGACTGAAGCTTTCTTT
TRBD1	-	TRBJ1-2	TRBV4-3	CASSQGTTGNYGYTF	TGCGCCAGCAGCCAGGGTACGACAGGGAACTATGGCTACACCTTC
-	-	TRBJ2-1	TRBV27	CASSLLSGVLNEQFF	TGTGCCAGCAGTTTATTGTCCGGGGTCCTCAATGAGCAGTTCTTC
-	-	TRBJ1-3	TRBV19	CASNPRRQAGNTIYF	TGTGCCAGTAACCCCCGGCGACAGGCTGGAAACACCATATATTTT
TRBD1	-	TRBJ2-5	TRBV7-2	CASSLNRGGALETQYF	TGTGCCAGCAGCTTAAATAGAGGGGGCGCGTTAGAGACCCAGTACTTC